Following are 2 T cell receptor beta chains from one sample sequenced in a study of T cells after yellow fever vaccination. In TCRdb, the 5' RACE reads were re-called with MiXCR into one record per CDR3 protein. The table shows around 530,000 distinct CDR3 sequences, with roughly a sixth occurring only once. Source: PBMCs, taken 5 to 6 days after the first yellow fever vaccination. The receptors come from a man between 18 and 35 years old who received the YFV17D yellow fever vaccine.

V gene TRBV5-1 combines with J gene TRBJ1-1; unclear D gene. The length of the CDR3 is 13 residues. Trimming left V 1 base short and J 5 bases short, with 9 bases between. The germline V gene encodes CDR1 SGHRS and CDR2 YFSETQ. The CDR3 loop is CASSLNDRTEAFF. Written as DNA, the CDR3 is TGCGCCAGCAGCTTGAACGATCGAACTGAAGCTTTCTTT.

This clonotype was seen at least ten times. V usage is TRBV5-6 and J usage is TRBJ2-3; TRBD1 agrees at 7 bases. The length of the CDR3 is 18 residues. Germline V CDR1 and CDR2: SGHDT, YYEEEE. Trimming cost V 0 bases and J 2 bases; bases outside gene matches: 12. This CDR3 is CASSLAEYMGQYTDTQYF. In DNA form, the CDR3 reads TGTGCCAGCAGCTTGGCCGAGTATATGGGACAGTACACAGATACGCAGTATTTT. Full variable domain (outside the CDR3, taken from reference TRBV5-6 and TRBJ2-3): DAGVTQSPTHLIKTRGQQVTLRCSPKSGHDTVSWYQQALGQGPQFIFQYYEEEERQRGNFPDRFSGHQFPNYSSELNVNALLLGDSALYLCASSLAEYMGQYTDTQYFGPGTRLTVL.